This T cell receptor beta chain was documented in a study of shared clonotypes between healthy human individuals. Study-wide points: Across four donors, naive CD4 shared around 5.1%, naive CD8 around 3.8%, memory CD4 more than 2%, memory CD8 about 0.38%.

The CDR3 length is 13 residues. CDR1 is SNHLY, CDR2 FYNNEI, per germline. V gave up 9 bases and J gave up 4 bases, with 15 bases separating them. Concerning this clone: The target antigen is unknown.

Donors had no recently reported acute infections or vaccinations and were HIV-negative. Running of the assay took place at deep level. Genomic DNA per cell subset filled all wells of several immunoSEQ plates. The table came from immunoSEQ multiplex PCR; TCRdb's copy has only in-frame clones and leaves some out. The data hold over 850,000 clones, with 70% to 80% observed a single time. The chain joins TRBV2 to TRBJ1-1, with D possibly matching TRBD1 (5 bases). Sequences were obtained from memory CD4+ T cells from PBMCs. Subset meaning: CD45RA-negative fraction. This clonotype was obtained from a man aged 18-30 years in good health. Some clones in this sample may be carry-over from other donors' samples. The CDR3 spells CARSRDVGTEAFF. CDR3 nucleotides: TGTGCCAGGAGCAGGGATGTCGGCACTGAAGCTTTCTTT.